The T cell receptor (beta chain) described here comes from a study of cytotoxic CD8 clonotypes in ibrutinib-treated CLL. Overall study context: Patient counts were ten to eleven relapsed/refractory, roughly 16 treatment-naive and 17 to 18 IGHV unmutated. Once patients had received a median about eleven months of treatment, range 6 to 36, response samples were obtained.

With V trimmed by 0 bases and J by 3 bases, 1 base remained unmatched. The germline V gene has CDR1 SGHRS and CDR2 YFSETQ. The CDR3 is 15 amino acids. Study results and limitations: Contraction or stability on treatment was seen for public clonotypes, which were uncommon.

For this clone: Its antigen remains unknown.

Some clones are missing from TCRdb's copy, which holds only in-frame ones; the method was immunoSEQ multiplex PCR. Among tens of thousands of clones listed, around 68% were seen once. The clonotype comes from a human donor with chronic lymphocytic leukemia. J is TRBJ2-2 and V is TRBV5-1; 8 bases map to TRBD2. The material sequenced was PBMCs, taken after 12 months of ibrutinib treatment. CDR3 sequence reads: CASSLGGLDTGELFF. In nucleotides, the CDR3 is TGCGCCAGCAGCTTGGGGGGACTAGACACCGGGGAGCTGTTTTTT.